Detailed here is one T cell receptor (beta chain). The antigen is undetermined. Regarding time point: newly diagnosed GD, antithyroid drugs for less than 3 months. Extracted PBMC RNA gave rise to the TCR library. This entry comes from a study of regulatory T cells in long-lasting Graves disease. Overall study findings and caveats: Analysis covered peripheral blood alone, not thyroid tissue.

For TCR beta, libraries came from iRepertoire HTBI primers and Arm-PCR of CDR3 regions. TCRdb re-analysed the multiplex PCR reads in MiXCR, keeping a single row per CDR3 protein. The sample comprises a few hundred thousand distinct CDR3 sequences, about 14% of which are singletons, and about 10% rests with the top ten. Germline V lookup: CDR1 LGHDT, CDR2 YNNKEL (reference sequence). The V and J ends lost 7 bases and 6 bases, in that order; junction bases with no gene match: 15. This CDR3 has 15 residues. These data also featured in a second study, about T cells in Graves' hyperthyroidism and ophthalmopathy. From that second work: Graves' hyperthyroidism qualified as stable when ophthalmopathy did not progress within 18 months. Diagnosis rested on symptoms, serum thyroxine and TRAb, thyroid ultrasound, and orbital computed tomography.

The source of this sequence is a man aged 25 to 40 with Graves disease. The gene calls are TRBV3-1 and TRBJ2-7; 7 nucleotides align to TRBD1. The source material was peripheral blood mononuclear cells (PBMCs), sampled at new diagnosis, from a patient treated with antithyroid drugs. CDR3 sequence: CASTKGTTGSGEQYF. The CDR3 DNA follows: TGTGCCAGCACGAAAGGTACGACAGGGAGTGGCGAGCAGTACTTC.